This T cell receptor beta chain was sequenced during a study of regulatory T cells in long-lasting Graves disease. The V and J ends lost 3 bases and 2 bases respectively, with 8 bases between them. There are 12 residues in the CDR3. The germline CDR1 and CDR2 sequences are DFQATT and SNEGSKA (reference sequence). As to time point: persistent/refractory GD, antithyroid drugs over 5 years with positive TRAb. Scientists built the TCR library using RNA that was extracted from PBMCs. Through Arm-PCR of CDR3 regions and iRepertoire HTBI primers, TCR beta libraries were built. TCRdb itself ran the multiplex PCR reads through MiXCR, one entry per CDR3 protein. This table has more than 350,000 distinct CDR3 sequences, around 20% appearing once.

The rearrangement links TRBV20-1 to TRBJ2-7; D gene unclear. The clonotype was recovered from a female donor with Graves disease. The sequences come from peripheral blood mononuclear cells (PBMCs), collected when the disease was refractory, from a patient treated with antithyroid drugs. This CDR3 reads CSASGNAYEQYF. The CDR3 DNA reads TGCAGTGCTAGCGGAAACGCCTACGAGCAGTACTTC.